Each of the 18 T cell receptor beta chains below was sequenced from the same sample in a study of blood T cell repertoires in COVID-19. Here immunoSEQ multiplex PCR was the method, and the copy in TCRdb shows in-frame clones only, minus some. Of 100,000 or so clones listed, less than 90% were seen once; the top ten hold less than 8.5%. Material for sequencing was peripheral blood. These receptors originate from a man in his sixties with acute or convalescent COVID-19.

The J gene is TRBJ2-2, the V gene TRBV7-3, with 8 positions matching TRBD1. J gave up 5 bases and V 1 base, and 3 bases lay outside the gene matches. The CDR3 covers 15 residues. Germline CDR1 SGHTA, CDR2 FQGTGA. CDR3 bases: TGTGCCAGCAGCTTAAGGCACAGGGGGACCGGGGAGCTGTTTTTT. Its translation is CASSLRHRGTGELFF.

The V and J genes are TRBV10-3 and TRBJ1-3; TRBD1 is a possible D gene (5 bases). CDR3 size: 14 residues. Trimming cost V 8 bases and J 0 bases, with 11 bases left between them. Germline values: CDR1 ENHRY, CDR2 SYGVKD. In DNA form, the CDR3 reads TGTGCCATCCTCCAGGGCCCCTCTGGAAACACCATATATTTT. The encoded protein is CAILQGPSGNTIYF.

The V and J genes are TRBV4-1 and TRBJ1-4; D gene ambiguous. There are 13 residues in the CDR3. Germline V CDR1 and CDR2: MGHRA, YSYEKL. The V end was cut by 4 bases, the J end by 8 bases, with 11 bases between. The CDR3 is CASSPDWAEKLFF. CDR3 coding DNA: TGCGCCAGCAGCCCCGATTGGGCCGAAAAACTGTTTTTT.

CDR3 coding DNA: TGTGCCAGCAGCGTAGGCCTAGCGGGAGATCGCGAGCAGTACTTC. Translation gives CASSVGLAGDREQYF. The chain joins TRBV9 to TRBJ2-7; TRBD2 aligns across 10 bases. This CDR3 spans 15 amino acids. V trimming: 0 bases; J trimming: 6 bases; junction bases outside the gene matches: 6. Per germline, CDR1 SGDLS and CDR2 YYNGEE.

The chain is built from TRBV2 and TRBJ1-4; tentatively, D is TRBD1 (6 bases). The CDR3 consists of 15 residues. V lost 2 bases and J 7 bases, leaving 14 bases between the germline ends. Germline V gene sequence: CDR1 SNHLY, CDR2 FYNNEI. The CDR3 DNA reads as TGTGCCAGCAGTGAACGCGGGGGCAGGCGTGAAAAACTGTTTTTT. It specifies CASSERGGRREKLFF.

V usage is TRBV7-9 and J usage is TRBJ2-1, with D unresolved. The germline gives CDR1 SEHNR, CDR2 FQNEAQ (reference sequence). The CDR3 length is 14 residues. V lost 1 base, J lost 0 bases, and 4 bases lay in between. CDR3 sequence (DNA): TGTGCCAGCAGCTTAGACGGCTCCTACAATGAGCAGTTCTTC. Translating it yields CASSLDGSYNEQFF.

CDR3 sequence: CASSQGLTTEAFF. The CDR3 DNA reads as TGTGCCAGCAGCCAGGGACTGACCACTGAAGCTTTCTTT. The chain uses TRBV7-6 and TRBJ1-1, with D maybe TRBD1 (5 bases). Germline assignment: CDR1 SGHVS and CDR2 FNYEAQ. There are 13 residues in the CDR3. Trimming pared 5 bases from V and 4 bases from J, leaving 11 bases between.

The chain employs TRBV6-2 or TRBV6-3 and TRBJ2-7, with a weak D call TRBD1 (6 bases). V was clipped by 6 bases and J by 2 bases, with 11 bases between them. CDR1 is MNHEY, CDR2 SVGEGT, per germline. The CDR3 length is 13 residues. The CDR3 loop is CASSRGQPYEQYF. The DNA for the CDR3 is TGTGCCAGCAGCCGGGGACAACCCTACGAGCAGTACTTC.

V and J are TRBV5-4 and TRBJ2-1, with 9 bases matching TRBD2. This CDR3 is 14 amino acids long. Germline V gene data show CDR1 as SGHNT and CDR2 as YYREEE (reference sequence). Unmatched junction bases numbered 4, after V lost 2 bases and J lost 7 bases. The CDR3 is CASSFLAGRNEQFF. CDR3 nucleotides: TGTGCCAGCAGCTTCCTAGCGGGGAGGAATGAGCAGTTCTTC.

The chain carries TRBV19 and TRBJ1-2, with D unclear. Germline V CDR1 and CDR2: LNHDA, SQIVND (reference sequence). V lost 3 bases and J lost 2, with 7 bases in between. The CDR3 is 13 residues long. In DNA form, the CDR3 reads TGTGCCAGTAGTATGCAGAGGAACTATGGCTACACCTTC. Amino acid sequence: CASSMQRNYGYTF.

The chain uses TRBV28 and TRBJ2-5, with TRBD2 matching 11 bases. CDR3 length: 15 residues. The germline CDR1 and CDR2 sequences are MDHEN and SYDVKM. Unmatched junction bases numbered 7, after V lost 8 bases and J lost 2 bases. The CDR3: CASGALAGGQETQYF. Here the CDR3 DNA reads TGTGCCAGCGGGGCTTTAGCGGGGGGGCAAGAGACCCAGTACTTC.

This chain uses TRBV3-1 (or the pseudogene TRBV3-2) with TRBJ1-2; 9 bases match TRBD1. V gave up 4 bases and J gave up 8 bases; unmatched junction bases: 5. The CDR3 is 13 amino acids. CDR1 is LGHDT and CDR2 is YNNKEL in the germline V gene (reference sequence). CDR3 bases: TGTGCCAGCAGCCCCGGGACAGGGTTGGGCTACACCTTC. It specifies CASSPGTGLGYTF.

This clone was counted once. The rearrangement links TRBV6-2 or TRBV6-3 to TRBJ2-3; a possible D gene is TRBD2 (6 bases). Trimming pared 0 bases from V and 0 bases from J, leaving 13 bases between. The CDR3 extends over 17 amino acids. Germline CDR1 is MNHEY and CDR2 is SVGEGT. The CDR3 sequence is CASSYSILEGSTDTQYF. In DNA form, the CDR3 reads TGTGCCAGCAGTTACTCGATTCTGGAGGGAAGCACAGATACGCAGTATTTT.

The chain carries TRBV5-1 and TRBJ1-6; 10 bases are shared with TRBD1. In germline, CDR1 is SGHRS, CDR2 YFSETQ. Trimming at V came to 3 bases and at J to 9 bases, leaving 6 bases not matched to a gene. The CDR3 extends over 15 amino acids. The CDR3 here is CASSSVGQGGSPLHF. In DNA, the CDR3 is TGCGCCAGCAGCTCGGTAGGACAGGGGGGTTCACCCCTCCACTTT. The entire variable domain, with the rest obtained from reference TRBV5-1 and TRBJ1-6, is as follows: KAGVTQTPRYLIKTRGQQVTLSCSPISGHRSVSWYQQTPGQGLQFLFEYFSETQRNKGNFPGRFSGRQFSNSRSEMNVSTLELGDSALYLCASSSVGQGGSPLHFGNGTRLTVT.

This clone has a single count. This chain connects TRBV5-4 to TRBJ2-2, with TRBD2 matching 7 bases. CDR3 length: 15 amino acids. V lost 1 base to trimming and J lost 3 bases; unmatched junction nucleotides: 3. Germline V gene lookup returns CDR1 SGHNT and CDR2 YYREEE (reference sequence). CDR3 protein: CASSLKLAHTGELFF. CDR3 nucleotide sequence: TGTGCCAGCAGCTTGAAACTAGCGCACACCGGGGAGCTGTTTTTT.

The V and J genes are TRBV10-2 and TRBJ1-1; 7 bases fit TRBD1. CDR3 length: 13 residues. J lost 6 bases, V lost 3 bases, and 4 bases had no gene match. Germline V gives CDR1 WSHSY, CDR2 SAAADI. The CDR3 region is CASSDLQGAEAFF. The CDR3 coding sequence is TGCGCCAGCAGTGACCTCCAGGGGGCTGAAGCTTTCTTT.

The chain recombines TRBV7-3 with TRBJ2-5; no firm D call. Germline CDR1 reads SGHTA; CDR2 reads FQGTGA. Trimming left V 0 bases short and J 4 bases short, with 6 bases between. The CDR3 consists of 13 residues. The CDR3 region has the DNA TGTGCCAGCAGCTTAACAGTTAGAGAGACCCAGTACTTC. It translates to CASSLTVRETQYF.

The genes are TRBV6-6 and TRBJ1-5; D is perhaps TRBD1 (5 bases). The CDR3 is 13 residues long. V lost 4 bases, J lost 6 bases, and 10 bases lay in between. Per germline, CDR1 MNHNY and CDR2 SVGAGI (reference sequence). The CDR3 DNA follows: TGTGCCAGCAGTTTTCAGGGCGGTCAGCCCCAGCATTTT. This codes for CASSFQGGQPQHF.